These 2 T cell receptor beta chains came from one sample sequenced in a study of graft-versus-host responses after intestinal transplantation. Their antigens are not known. Generated by immunoSEQ multiplex PCR, the TCRdb table keeps only in-frame clones and is missing some. The repertoire has about 99,000 clones, roughly 87% of them found once; the top ten carry roughly 0.9%. The starting material was unstimulated CD4+ T cells sorted from spleen or lymph node cells, obtained before intestinal transplant. These receptors were obtained from a human donor who received an intestinal transplant.

The V gene is TRBV28, the J gene TRBJ2-5; 9 nucleotides align to TRBD1. Near its end, the DNA agrees better with TRBJ2-7, so the J call may be wrong. CDR1 and CDR2 from the germline V gene are MDHEN and SYDVKM. This CDR3 region has 16 residues. The CDR3: CASNRRAGQGSYEQYF. CDR3 DNA sequence: TGTGCCAGCAACCGAAGGGCGGGACAGGGATCCTACGAGCAGTACTTC.

This clone was recorded only once. The chain uses TRBV6-1 and TRBJ1-5; unclear D gene. The V end was cut by 2 bases, the J end by 5 bases, with 7 bases between. Per the germline V gene, CDR1 is MNHNS and CDR2 is SASEGT. The CDR3 spans 13 residues. The CDR3 region has the DNA TGTGCCAGCAGTGAAACCGCGGATCAGCCCCAGCATTTT. Its translation: CASSETADQPQHF.